Listed below are T cell receptor beta chains from one sample, sequenced in a study of early T cells in non-severe SARS-CoV-2 infection. TCRdb fed the 5' RACE reads into MiXCR, producing one record per CDR3 protein. The sample lists about 39,000 distinct CDR3 sequences, 4.5% to 7% occurring once. This specimen was whole blood, taken at baseline. These receptors were collected from an adult who was a healthcare worker with PCR-confirmed SARS-CoV-2 infection or an uninfected control (not recorded which). The CDR3 runs from the conserved cysteine through the conserved F or W. D genes are given only for firm matches. The size of a clone is reported for some rows only, either as once, few or many, or as a class for expanded clones.

CDR3	DNA	J	D	V	size
CASSGSGELFF	TGTGCCAGCAGTGGCTCTGGGGAGCTGTTTTTT	TRBJ2-2	NA	TRBV3-1	many
CASSERGRGTGELFF	TGCGCCAGCAGTGAGAGGGGGCGAGGAACCGGGGAGCTGTTTTTT	TRBJ2-2	TRBD1	TRBV5-1	few
CASSLLIGQLEQYF	TGCGCCAGCAGCTTGTTAATCGGCCAGCTCGAGCAGTACTTC	TRBJ2-7	NA	TRBV5-1	many
CASSQRGWDEQYF	TGTGCCAGCAGCCAAAGGGGTTGGGACGAGCAGTACTTC	TRBJ2-7	NA	TRBV14	NA
CASSQEATSADTQYF	TGTGCCAGCAGCCAAGAGGCGACTAGCGCAGATACGCAGTATTTT	TRBJ2-3	TRBD2	TRBV14	many
CASSQVRGNEQFF	TGTGCCAGCAGCCAAGTTCGGGGGAATGAGCAGTTCTTC	TRBJ2-1	NA	TRBV14	many
CSASRASSYEQYF	TGCAGTGCTTCCAGGGCGAGCTCCTACGAGCAGTACTTC	TRBJ2-7	NA	TRBV20-1	NA
CASKRTGEEKLFF	TGTGCCAGCAAGAGGACAGGGGAAGAAAAACTGTTTTTT	TRBJ1-4	TRBD1	TRBV6-2/TRBV6-3	many
CASMLGGGTEAFF	TGTGCCAGCATGTTAGGGGGCGGAACTGAAGCTTTCTTT	TRBJ1-1	TRBD1	TRBV7-2	many
CASNRDLEETQYF	TGTGCCAGCAACCGGGATTTGGAAGAGACCCAGTACTTC	TRBJ2-5	NA	TRBV12-3/TRBV12-4	few
CSAEESKTQYF	TGCAGTGCGGAAGAGAGTAAGACGCAGTATTTT	TRBJ2-3	NA	TRBV20-1	many
CASSVGLPSSGNTIYF	TGTGCCAGCAGCGTAGGTCTCCCGAGCTCTGGAAACACCATATATTTT	TRBJ1-3	NA	TRBV9	many
CAWSPGTIGAPLHF	TGTGCCTGGAGTCCTGGGACCATAGGGGCACCCCTCCACTTT	TRBJ1-6	NA	TRBV30	many
CASSYFPGGTTEAFF	TGTGCCAGCAGTTACTTCCCAGGGGGCACCACTGAAGCTTTCTTT	TRBJ1-1	TRBD1	TRBV6-5	few
CASSLAGQGAGLPQHF	TGTGCCAGCAGCTTAGCTGGACAGGGGGCTGGATTGCCCCAGCATTTT	TRBJ1-5	TRBD1	TRBV7-2	many
CASSRTDSTYEQYF	TGTGCCAGCAGCAGGACTGACAGCACCTACGAGCAGTACTTC	TRBJ2-7	NA	TRBV9	many
CSAWTGANYEQYF	TGCAGTGCGTGGACAGGGGCGAACTACGAGCAGTACTTC	TRBJ2-7	TRBD1	TRBV20-1	many
CASSPRGRYEQYF	TGTGCCAGCAGTCCCCGGGGACGCTACGAGCAGTACTTC	TRBJ2-7	NA	TRBV2	many
CASSARGLNYEQYF	TGTGCCAGCAGCGCTAGAGGCCTCAACTACGAGCAGTACTTC	TRBJ2-7	NA	TRBV3-1	many
CASSSSSGINYEQYF	TGTGCCAGCAGCTCCTCTAGCGGAATAAACTACGAGCAGTACTTC	TRBJ2-7	TRBD2	TRBV11-3	many
CASSLGERALTHNSPLHF	TGTGCCAGCAGCTTAGGGGAGAGGGCCTTAACCCATAATTCACCCCTCCACTTT	TRBJ1-6	NA	TRBV7-8	many
CASSSEVGLEQYF	TGTGCCAGCAGCTCAGAGGTGGGGCTAGAGCAGTACTTC	TRBJ2-7	NA	TRBV7-6	many
CSVQGPTEAFF	TGCAGCGTACAGGGTCCCACTGAAGCTTTCTTT	TRBJ1-1	NA	TRBV29-1	few
CASSVGQNTGELFF	TGCGCCAGCAGTGTAGGACAGAACACCGGGGAGCTGTTTTTT	TRBJ2-2	NA	TRBV10-1	many
CSARWASGGFTDTQYF	TGCAGTGCTAGATGGGCAAGCGGGGGGTTCACAGATACGCAGTATTTT	TRBJ2-3	TRBD2	TRBV20-1	many
CASSPPIGEQYF	TGTGCCAGCAGCCCGCCGATTGGCGAGCAGTACTTC	TRBJ2-7	NA	TRBV13	few
CASSPEGISTDTQYF	TGTGCCAGCAGTCCCGAGGGGATCAGCACAGATACGCAGTATTTT	TRBJ2-3	NA	TRBV12-3/TRBV12-4	many
CSARPAGGYQETQYF	TGCAGTGCTAGACCGGCGGGTGGGTACCAAGAGACCCAGTACTTC	TRBJ2-5	NA	TRBV20-1	many